The T cell receptor (beta chain) described here comes from a study of PD-1 blockade in classical Hodgkin lymphoma. V lost 3 bases, J lost 5 bases, and 12 bases stayed unmatched. CDR3 length: 16 residues. Germline CDR1 is SGHTS and CDR2 is YDEGEE. Profiling relied on immunoSEQ multiplex PCR, and the TCRdb table lists in-frame clones only, not all of them. This sample has tens of thousands of clones, with approximately 67% found just once. Time point defined: cycle 4 day 1 (C4D1), after less than 7 weeks of nivolumab. Relapse after autologous stem cell transplantation occurred in every patient, and brentuximab vedotin exposure varied.

Source: peripheral blood mononuclear cells (PBMCs), taken before the fourth cycle of nivolumab. V and J are TRBV5-8 and TRBJ2-7; TRBD1 aligns across 9 bases. The TCR was taken from a human donor with classical Hodgkin lymphoma. The CDR3: CASSWITGTGYDEQYF. CDR3 sequence (DNA): TGTGCCAGCAGCTGGATCACCGGGACAGGGTACGACGAGCAGTACTTC.